Listed below are T cell receptor beta chains from one sample, sequenced in a study of shared clonotypes between healthy human individuals. Here immunoSEQ multiplex PCR was the method, and the copy in TCRdb shows in-frame clones only, minus some. The sample records about 1.5 million clones, roughly 98% being singletons. Sequenced sample: naive CD4+ T cells sorted from blood. These TCRs come from a young man in good health. The CDR3 runs from the conserved cysteine through the conserved F or W. The D gene is left open where the match is weak. Only part of the rows carry a size: once, few, many, or a class if the clone is expanded.

.	TRBD1	TRBJ1-5	TRBV6-1	CASSAWTGRDQPQHF	TGTGCCAGCAGTGCTTGGACAGGACGGGATCAGCCCCAGCATTTT
.	TRBD2	TRBJ2-2	TRBV13	CASRLAGGNTGELFF	TGTGCCAGCAGACTAGCGGGAGGGAACACCGGGGAGCTGTTTTTT
.	TRBD1	TRBJ2-1	TRBV23-1	CASRDRGSYNEQFF	TGCGCCAGCAGAGACAGGGGGTCCTACAATGAGCAGTTCTTC
.	.	TRBJ2-7	TRBV5-6	CASSLDGTLHEQYF	TGTGCCAGCAGCTTGGATGGGACCCTTCACGAGCAGTACTTC
once	.	TRBJ1-2	TRBV19	CASRRGVGYTF	TGTGCCAGTAGAAGAGGGGTCGGCTACACCTTC
.	.	TRBJ1-1	TRBV18	CASSPQSSGEAFF	TGTGCCAGCTCACCGCAGAGTTCGGGTGAAGCTTTCTTT
once	TRBD1	TRBJ1-1	TRBV25-1	CASTGVNTEAFF	TGTGCCAGTACAGGGGTGAACACTGAAGCTTTCTTT
.	TRBD1	TRBJ1-2	TRBV5-5	CASSGQGSNYGYTF	TGTGCCAGCAGCGGACAGGGGAGCAACTATGGCTACACCTTC
.	.	TRBJ1-2	TRBV18	CASSPPSSRTDYGYTF	TGTGCCAGCTCACCACCCAGCTCTCGGACAGACTATGGCTACACCTTC
.	TRBD2	TRBJ2-7	TRBV27	CASRDGTSGTYEQYF	TGTGCCAGCCGGGACGGGACTAGCGGGACCTACGAGCAGTACTTC
.	TRBD1	TRBJ2-3	TRBV6-1	CASSVGTADTQYF	TGTGCCAGCAGTGTCGGGACAGCTGATACGCAGTATTTT
.	.	TRBJ1-1	TRBV10-1	CASSPGLGTEAFF	TGCGCCAGCAGTCCCGGACTGGGCACTGAAGCTTTCTTT
.	.	TRBJ1-2	TRBV28	CASSPSVGPDYGYTF	TGTGCCAGCAGTCCCAGTGTGGGTCCGGACTATGGCTACACCTTC
once	.	TRBJ2-3	TRBV5-4	CASSTGGRNTQYF	TGTGCCAGCAGCACTGGAGGGCGAAATACGCAGTATTTT
once	TRBD2	TRBJ2-4	TRBV30	CAWRLAGVDIQYF	TGTGCCTGGAGATTAGCGGGAGTGGACATTCAGTACTTC
.	.	TRBJ1-2	TRBV28	CASSEFGYGYTF	TGTGCCAGCAGTGAGTTTGGCTATGGCTACACCTTC
.	TRBD1	TRBJ2-7	TRBV11-1	CASSLEGTGVYEQYF	TGTGCCAGCAGCTTAGAGGGGACAGGGGTTTACGAGCAGTACTTC
.	.	TRBJ1-2	TRBV5-6	CASSLGRALGGYTF	TGTGCCAGCAGCTTGGGCCGGGCCCTGGGTGGCTACACCTTC
once	.	TRBJ2-1	TRBV12-5	CASGFTKGLGAQGNEQFF	TGTGCTAGTGGTTTCACCAAGGGGCTGGGGGCCCAGGGTAATGAGCAGTTCTTC
.	TRBD2	TRBJ2-1	TRBV5-1	CASRGTSGSYSYNEQFF	TGCGCCAGCAGGGGGACTAGCGGGAGTTACTCCTACAATGAGCAGTTCTTC
.	TRBD2	TRBJ2-7	TRBV10-3	CAISSGTSYEQYF	TGTGCCATCAGCTCCGGGACTAGCTACGAGCAGTACTTC
.	.	TRBJ2-1	TRBV5-4	CASSYDYPSYNEQFF	TGTGCCAGCAGCTACGACTACCCCTCCTACAATGAGCAGTTCTTC
.	TRBD2	TRBJ2-3	TRBV28	CASSSPSGRGTDTQYF	TGTGCCAGCAGTAGCCCCAGCGGGAGGGGTACAGATACGCAGTATTTT
.	.	TRBJ1-2	TRBV7-2	CASSLVGGGYTF	TGTGCCAGCAGCTTAGTCGGTGGTGGCTACACCTTC
.	TRBD1	TRBJ2-1	TRBV18	CASSPQTGKGDEQFF	TGTGCCAGCTCACCGCAGACAGGGAAGGGCGATGAGCAGTTCTTC